These T cell receptor beta chains were read from a single sample in a study of blood T cells in healthy people across ages. TCRdb re-called the 5' RACE reads with MiXCR, one entry per CDR3 protein. The sample records over a million distinct CDR3 sequences, 42% being singletons. The specimen was blood. The receptors shown here come from a woman between 18 and 29 years old in good health. The CDR3 runs from the conserved cysteine through the conserved F or W. D genes are given only for firm matches. The size field is filled for only some rows; it gives once, few, many or a size class.

.	TRBV6-1	TRBJ1-1	.	CASSDHLSTVNTEAFF	TGTGCCAGCAGTGACCACCTTTCGACCGTGAACACTGAAGCTTTCTTT
.	TRBV12-3/TRBV12-4	TRBJ2-1	few	CASAEDHIWVNEQFF	TGTGCCAGCGCGGAGGACCATATCTGGGTCAATGAGCAGTTCTTC
TRBD1	TRBV5-1	TRBJ2-7	.	CASSSSSGTAYEQYF	TGCGCCAGCAGCTCCTCCTCCGGGACAGCCTACGAGCAGTACTTC
TRBD1	TRBV4-2	TRBJ2-7	.	CASSQRPGQTYEQYF	TGTGCCAGCAGCCAAAGACCGGGACAGACTTACGAGCAGTACTTC
.	TRBV29-1	TRBJ2-7	.	CSVGRGIYEQYF	TGCAGCGTGGGGAGGGGGATCTACGAGCAGTACTTC
.	TRBV20-1	TRBJ2-3	few	CSAPDPDTQYF	TGCAGTGCTCCCGATCCAGATACGCAGTATTTT
TRBD2	TRBV7-9	TRBJ2-7	few	CASNMGGLSYEQYF	TGTGCCAGCAACATGGGGGGGTTATCCTACGAGCAGTACTTC
.	TRBV7-2	TRBJ1-5	many	CASSLGGSGQPQHF	TGTGCCAGCAGCTTAGGAGGGTCTGGTCAGCCCCAGCATTTT
.	TRBV29-1	TRBJ1-4	few	CSVEEVGEKLFF	TGCAGCGTTGAAGAAGTAGGTGAAAAACTGTTTTTT
.	TRBV2	TRBJ2-5	once	CASSEVFEETQYF	TGTGCCAGCAGTGAGGTCTTTGAAGAGACCCAGTACTTC
.	TRBV6-9	TRBJ2-2	.	CASSYSKQRLPGELFF	TGTGCCAGCAGTTATTCGAAGCAGCGGCTTCCCGGGGAGCTGTTTTTT
.	TRBV29-1	TRBJ2-3	.	CSVELRSNTQYF	TGCAGCGTTGAACTCAGGTCCAATACGCAGTATTTT
TRBD1	TRBV4-1	TRBJ1-1	.	CASSQVDRVLTEAFF	TGCGCCAGCAGCCAGGTAGACAGGGTTCTAACTGAAGCTTTCTTT
TRBD1	TRBV24-1	TRBJ2-5	.	CATSDFSRQGVETQYF	TGTGCCACCAGTGATTTCAGTAGGCAGGGGGTAGAGACCCAGTACTTC
.	TRBV13	TRBJ1-1	few	CASSFGTGGEAFF	TGTGCCAGCAGCTTTGGGACGGGGGGGGAAGCTTTCTTT
.	TRBV5-1	TRBJ2-7	.	CASSLAYEIEQYF	TGCGCCAGCAGCTTGGCTTACGAGATCGAGCAGTACTTC
TRBD1	TRBV10-1	TRBJ2-7	.	CASSDGTGGPIEQYF	TGCGCCAGCAGCGACGGGACAGGGGGCCCGATCGAGCAGTACTTC
.	TRBV2	TRBJ2-3	few	CASSPRVMDTQYF	TGTGCCAGCAGTCCGAGGGTAATGGATACGCAGTATTTT
.	TRBV3-1	TRBJ2-1	few	CASSQDGKGRQFF	TGTGCCAGCAGCCAAGATGGAAAGGGTCGGCAGTTCTTC
TRBD1	TRBV5-6	TRBJ1-5	.	CASSDGDRLGREPQHF	TGTGCCAGCAGCGACGGGGACAGGCTCGGCAGGGAGCCCCAGCATTTT